This is a list of T cell receptor beta chains from one sample in a study of T cells after yellow fever vaccination. TCRdb analysed the 5' RACE reads with MiXCR anew, one entry per CDR3 protein. This table holds under 200,000 distinct CDR3 sequences, roughly 9.6% found once. The material sequenced was CD8+ T cells sorted from PBMCs, taken 15 days after the yellow fever booster vaccination. Receptor source: a man younger than 35 who received the YFV17D yellow fever vaccine. Each CDR3 is given with its conserved first and last residue. The D gene is left open where the match is weak. Expanded clones are given a class, and other clones once, few, many or no size at all.

J gene | clone size | V gene | D gene | CDR3 DNA | CDR3 protein
TRBJ2-7 | - | TRBV10-3 | - | TGTGCCATCACCACTGGGCAGGGAAGTGACGAGCAGTACTTC | CAITTGQGSDEQYF
TRBJ2-5 | many | TRBV27 | - | TGTGCCAGCAGTCCTCAGGGGCAGGGGGAGACCCAGTACTTC | CASSPQGQGETQYF
TRBJ2-2 | many | TRBV4-1 | TRBD2 | TGCGCCAGCAGCCACTTAGCGGGGCGCACCGGGGAGCTGTTTTTT | CASSHLAGRTGELFF
TRBJ1-1 | many | TRBV6-6 | - | TGTGCCAGCACCGTACGGACTGAAGCTTTCTTT | CASTVRTEAFF
TRBJ2-1 | few | TRBV28 | TRBD2 | TGTGCCAGCAGTCCGACTTCGACTAGCGGGGGGCCTTACAATGAGCAGTTCTTC | CASSPTSTSGGPYNEQFF
TRBJ1-6 | - | TRBV7-9 | TRBD1 | TGTGCCAGCAGCTTAGTGGCAGGGGGTAATTCACCCCTCCACTTT | CASSLVAGGNSPLHF
TRBJ1-1 | - | TRBV4-2 | - | TGTGCCAGCAGCCACCAGGGAGGAGAAGCTTTCTTT | CASSHQGGEAFF
TRBJ2-3 | many | TRBV9 | - | TGTGCCAGCAGCGTAGACGGAGTCACAGATACGCAGTATTTT | CASSVDGVTDTQYF
TRBJ1-1 | few | TRBV27 | - | TGTGCCAGCAGTCCCACCCCATATGAAGCTTTCTTT | CASSPTPYEAFF
TRBJ1-1 | many | TRBV7-9 | - | TGTGCCAGCAGCTTCGGCAGGATGAACACTGAAGCTTTCTTT | CASSFGRMNTEAFF